Listed here is a single TCR beta chain. Trimming removed 0 bases at V and 7 bases at J, with 10 bases between. CDR3 length: 15 amino acids. Germline-derived CDR1 and CDR2 are SNHLY and FYNNEI. This sample was included in a study of OX40 agonist ivuxolimab in advanced cancers. Study at large: People who had prior anti-PD-1, anti-PD-L1 or anti-CTLA-4 therapy could take part, and 35% to 50% had some.

Sequenced by immunoSEQ multiplex PCR; TCRdb stores in-frame clones only, minus some. This repertoire shows more than 50,000 clones, nearly 80% found once; its top ten account for about 2.3%. Exclusion of a patient followed from autoimmune disease history or systemic immunosuppression. Blood sampling was done at baseline, cycle 4 day 1, and cycle 7 day 1. The clonotype originates from an adult with an advanced solid tumor such as melanoma, head and neck, liver or kidney cancer. The chain uses TRBV2 and TRBJ1-6, with D unclear. Sequencing was performed on CD4+ or CD8+ T cells sorted from blood, taken in a trial of the OX40 agonist ivuxolimab. The CDR3 nucleotides are TGTGCCAGCAGTGAAGCAGGGAATCGAAATTCACCCCTCCACTTT. It specifies CASSEAGNRNSPLHF.